A selection of T cell receptor beta chains follows, all from one sample in a study of blood T cell repertoires in COVID-19. The protocol was immunoSEQ multiplex PCR, while the TCRdb copy is restricted to in-frame clones and leaves out a portion. The sample comprises some 150,000 clones, 88% of which are singletons, and 1.2% rests with the top ten. Material: PBMCs or T cells enriched from blood (not recorded which). These receptors were obtained from a woman in her 30s with acute COVID-19. Both conserved end residues are part of each CDR3.

j_call | v_call | cdr3_aa
TRBJ2-3 | TRBV27 | CASSLLLAGGPDTQYF
TRBJ2-7 | TRBV7-2 | CASSSPGTGLYEQYF
TRBJ2-3 | TRBV6-4 | CASSDSSGRATDTQYF
TRBJ1-2 | TRBV5-1 | CASSLGQGFEGYTF
TRBJ2-1 | TRBV7-9 | CASSSWGNEQFF
TRBJ2-7 | TRBV13 | CASSESGNLASEQYF
TRBJ2-5 | TRBV6-5 | CASSLKLAGEETQYF
TRBJ1-2 | TRBV9 | CASSVGGGTSSSHYGYTF
TRBJ2-7 | TRBV5-6 | CASSSWGQQSSYEQYF
TRBJ2-7 | TRBV25-1 | CASSDPGTGVFEQYF
TRBJ2-7 | TRBV6-2/TRBV6-3 | CASSYGAGAGEQYF
TRBJ2-2 | TRBV11-3 | CASSSKSGLAANTGELFF
TRBJ2-3 | TRBV7-3 | CASSHDMGGDTQYF
TRBJ2-5 | TRBV7-9 | CASSFPDRGETQYF
TRBJ1-6 | TRBV28 | CASTPRDRTSFSYNSPLHF
TRBJ2-1 | TRBV7-2 | CASSVGLAGYNEQFF
TRBJ2-3 | TRBV20-1 | CSARDYLQYF
TRBJ1-2 | TRBV5-4 | CASSKSGTTALGYTF
TRBJ1-1 | TRBV28 | CASSPTGAPEAFF
TRBJ2-7 | TRBV29-1 | CSVDEGPNEQYF
TRBJ1-4 | TRBV5-1 | CASSSSGATNEKLFF
TRBJ1-1 | TRBV9 | CASSVEGVGEAFF
TRBJ2-3 | TRBV29-1 | CSVGGGLAGASTDTQYF